This T cell receptor (beta chain) was profiled in a study of radiotherapy plus CTLA-4 blockade in lung cancer. The length of the CDR3 is 14 residues. The V end was cut by 4 bases, the J end by 3 bases, with 12 bases between. CDR1 and CDR2 (germline): LNHNV, YYDKDF (reference sequence). Clones were sequenced by immunoSEQ multiplex PCR, and TCRdb holds only the in-frame ones, with some missing. Among more than 100,000 clones listed, 70% to 90% were seen once. V usage is TRBV15 and J usage is TRBJ2-5; no clear D. The starting material was peripheral blood, obtained from a patient treated with radiotherapy plus ipilimumab. The sequence came from a human donor with non-small cell lung cancer that progressed on radiotherapy plus ipilimumab. In nucleotides, the CDR3 is TGTGCCACCAGCACCCTTGGCAGTGAAGAGACCCAGTACTTC. This encodes CATSTLGSEETQYF.